This T cell receptor (beta chain) originates from a study of regulatory T cells in long-lasting Graves disease. The TCR beta library used iRepertoire HTBI primers with Arm-PCR amplification of CDR3. TCRdb reanalysed the multiplex PCR reads using MiXCR and keeps one entry per CDR3 protein. Of 400,000 to 500,000 distinct CDR3 sequences detected, 20% to 25% appear once; the ten largest clones hold over 6%. This clonotype has just a few counts. What it recognizes is unknown. Time point noted: persistent/refractory GD, antithyroid drugs over 5 years with positive TRAb. The TCR library was made from RNA that had been extracted from PBMCs in TRIzol. The germline V gene has CDR1 SGDLS and CDR2 YYNGEE. This CDR3 contains 14 residues. The V end lost 0 bases, the J end lost 4 bases, and 10 bases lay between the germline ends. Study-level findings and limits: Comparison showed that persistent patients shared more public clonotypes (over 2,500) than new patients (approximately 870).

The rearrangement joins TRBV9 to TRBJ1-1; the D is unclear. The starting material was peripheral blood mononuclear cells (PBMCs), obtained when the disease was refractory, from a patient treated with antithyroid drugs. This TCR was recovered from a female donor with Graves disease. The CDR3 sequence is CASSVGNGVTEAFF. As DNA, the CDR3 is TGTGCCAGCAGCGTAGGGAATGGAGTCACTGAAGCTTTCTTT.